The sequence of this T cell receptor (beta chain) was determined in a study of blood T cell repertoires in COVID-19. For the study at large: Collection of acute and convalescent COVID-19 samples took place in the United States, Italy and Spain. From T cells, B-cell-depleted T cells, or PBMCs came the material, which was cDNA or gDNA.

The authors' processing: By means of reference gene primer amplification, nucleated cell counts were estimated. Measured with immunoSEQ multiplex PCR; TCRdb has only the in-frame clones, and not every one. V, J and clone size reflect that table, while D and trimming were determined from the DNA. This sample has approximately 240,000 clones, with approximately 84% found just once. Germline V CDR1 and CDR2: MNHEY, SVGAGI. Trimming left V 5 bases short and J 4 bases short, with 14 bases between. This CDR3 contains 14 residues. This rearrangement joins TRBV6-5 to TRBJ1-1; D might be TRBD1 (5 bases). The receptor's source is a man aged 50 to 59 with acute or convalescent COVID-19. Sequencing input: peripheral blood. CDR3 coding DNA: TGTGCCAGCAGTCTAACCGGACAATTCACTGAAGCTTTCTTT. Its translation: CASSLTGQFTEAFF.